This TCR beta chain was recorded in a study of cytomegalovirus exposure and HLA in healthy donors. General study results and limits: TCR beta V segments were, for the most part, productive about 87% or about 30% of the time in an earlier analysis. A further, later analysis showed that HLA-associated TCR beta chains (compared with equally common others) were more clonally expanded. Approximately 160 TCR beta chains were listed as cytomegalovirus-associated. Later, TCR association rates were found to vary by HLA locus, highest for DRB1 and lowest for HLA-C.

PCR amplification relied on 60 Vbeta primers (plus 13 Jbeta primers). Assay used: immunoSEQ multiplex PCR; TCRdb lists only in-frame clones, some missing. This sample contains some 120,000 clones. To note about this clone: The antigen remains undetermined.

V lost 5 bases and J 7 bases, leaving 13 bases between the germline ends. The V gene's germline CDR1 is SGHRS and CDR2 YFSETQ. This CDR3 has 13 amino acids. The chain links TRBV5-1 to TRBJ1-5, with D tentatively TRBD1 (5 bases). The clonotype was recovered from a man aged 35 to 55 in good health and CMV-seropositive. Sequencing used PBMCs. This chain's CDR3 is CASRGGTRQPQHF. CDR3 sequence (DNA): TGCGCCAGCAGGGGGGGGACCAGGCAGCCCCAGCATTTT.